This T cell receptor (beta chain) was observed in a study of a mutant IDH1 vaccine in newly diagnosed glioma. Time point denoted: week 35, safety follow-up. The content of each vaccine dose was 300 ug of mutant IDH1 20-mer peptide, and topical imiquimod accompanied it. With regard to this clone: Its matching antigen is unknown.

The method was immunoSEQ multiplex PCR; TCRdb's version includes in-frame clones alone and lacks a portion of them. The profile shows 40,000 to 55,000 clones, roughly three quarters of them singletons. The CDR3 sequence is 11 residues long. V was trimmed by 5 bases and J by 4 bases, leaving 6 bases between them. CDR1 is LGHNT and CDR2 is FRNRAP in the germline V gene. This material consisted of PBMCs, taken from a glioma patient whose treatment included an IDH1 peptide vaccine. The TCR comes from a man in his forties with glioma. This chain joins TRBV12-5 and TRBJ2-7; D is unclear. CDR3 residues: CASGRTYEQYF. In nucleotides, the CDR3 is TGTGCTAGTGGTCGAACGTACGAGCAGTACTTC.